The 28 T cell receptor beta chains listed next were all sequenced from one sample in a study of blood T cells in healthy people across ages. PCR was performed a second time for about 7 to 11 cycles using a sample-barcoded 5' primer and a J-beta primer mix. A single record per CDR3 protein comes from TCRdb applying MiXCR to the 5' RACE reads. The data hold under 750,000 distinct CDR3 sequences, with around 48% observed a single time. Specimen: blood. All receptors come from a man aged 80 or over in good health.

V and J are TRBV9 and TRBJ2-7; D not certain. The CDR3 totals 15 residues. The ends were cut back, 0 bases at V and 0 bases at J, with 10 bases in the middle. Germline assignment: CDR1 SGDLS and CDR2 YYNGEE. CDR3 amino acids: CASSVETASSYEQYF. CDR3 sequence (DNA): TGTGCCAGCAGCGTAGAAACAGCTAGCTCCTACGAGCAGTACTTC.

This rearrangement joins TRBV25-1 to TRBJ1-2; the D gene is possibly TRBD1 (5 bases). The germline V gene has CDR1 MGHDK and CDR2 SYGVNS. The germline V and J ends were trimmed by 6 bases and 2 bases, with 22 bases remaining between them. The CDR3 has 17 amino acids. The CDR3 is CASSPGGHRIVNYGYTF. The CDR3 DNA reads TGTGCCAGCAGCCCCGGTGGACACCGGATCGTAAACTATGGCTACACCTTC.

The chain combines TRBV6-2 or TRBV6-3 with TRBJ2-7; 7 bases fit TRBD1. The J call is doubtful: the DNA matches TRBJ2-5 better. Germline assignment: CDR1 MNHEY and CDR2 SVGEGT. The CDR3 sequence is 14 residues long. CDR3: CASSLNRGQETQYF. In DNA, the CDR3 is TGTGCCAGCAGTTTGAACAGGGGACAGGAGACCCAGTACTTC.

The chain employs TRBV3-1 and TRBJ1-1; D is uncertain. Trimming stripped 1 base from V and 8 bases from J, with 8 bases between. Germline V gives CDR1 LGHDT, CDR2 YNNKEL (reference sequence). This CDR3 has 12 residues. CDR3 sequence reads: CASSQVESEAFF. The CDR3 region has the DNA TGTGCCAGCAGCCAAGTTGAGTCAGAAGCTTTCTTT.

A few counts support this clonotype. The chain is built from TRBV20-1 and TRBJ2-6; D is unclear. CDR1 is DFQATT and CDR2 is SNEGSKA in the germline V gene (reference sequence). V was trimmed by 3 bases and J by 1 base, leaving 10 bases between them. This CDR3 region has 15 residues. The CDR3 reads CSASLSRSGANVLTF. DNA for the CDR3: TGCAGTGCTAGTTTGAGCAGGTCTGGGGCCAACGTCCTGACTTTC.

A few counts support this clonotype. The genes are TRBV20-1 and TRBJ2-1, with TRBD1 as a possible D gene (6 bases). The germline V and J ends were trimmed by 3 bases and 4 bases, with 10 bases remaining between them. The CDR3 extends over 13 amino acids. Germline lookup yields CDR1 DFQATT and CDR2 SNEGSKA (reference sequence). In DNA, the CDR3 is TGCAGTGCTAGGGGGGCCAGTTACAATGAGCAGTTCTTC. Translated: CSARGASYNEQFF.

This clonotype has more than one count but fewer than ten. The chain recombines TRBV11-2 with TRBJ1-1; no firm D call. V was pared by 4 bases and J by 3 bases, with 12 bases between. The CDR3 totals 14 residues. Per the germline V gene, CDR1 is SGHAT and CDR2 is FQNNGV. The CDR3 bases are TGTGCCAGCAGCTCCTCCCCCCCGGACACTGAAGCTTTCTTT. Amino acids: CASSSSPPDTEAFF.

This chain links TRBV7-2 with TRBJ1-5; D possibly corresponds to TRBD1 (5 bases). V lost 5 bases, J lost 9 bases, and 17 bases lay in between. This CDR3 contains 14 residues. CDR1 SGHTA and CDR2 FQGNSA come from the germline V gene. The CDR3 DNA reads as TGTGCCAGCAGCCAAGCCCGGTCGGGGGGGCCCCAGCATTTT. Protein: CASSQARSGGPQHF. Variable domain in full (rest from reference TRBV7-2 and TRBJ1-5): GAGVSQSPSNKVTEKGKDVELRCDPISGHTALYWYRQSLGQGLEFLIYFQGNSAPDKSGLPSDRFSAERTGGSVSTLTIQRTQQEDSAVYLCASSQARSGGPQHFGDGTRLSIL.

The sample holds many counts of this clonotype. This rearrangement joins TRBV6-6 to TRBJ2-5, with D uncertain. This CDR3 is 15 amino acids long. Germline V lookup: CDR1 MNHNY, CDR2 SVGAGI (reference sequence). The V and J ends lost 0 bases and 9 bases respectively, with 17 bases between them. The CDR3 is CASSYSLTARSSQYF. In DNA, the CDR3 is TGTGCCAGCAGTTACTCACTCACGGCTCGTTCTTCCCAGTACTTC.

CDR3 nucleotide sequence: TGTGCCAGCAGTGTCGACAGGGGGGCGATGATAGAGACCCAGTACTTC. This translates into CASSVDRGAMIETQYF. This rearrangement joins TRBV12-3 or TRBV12-4 to TRBJ2-5, with TRBD1 matching over 9 bases. Trimming cost V 5 bases and J 4 bases; bases outside gene matches: 11. The CDR3 is made up of 16 amino acids.

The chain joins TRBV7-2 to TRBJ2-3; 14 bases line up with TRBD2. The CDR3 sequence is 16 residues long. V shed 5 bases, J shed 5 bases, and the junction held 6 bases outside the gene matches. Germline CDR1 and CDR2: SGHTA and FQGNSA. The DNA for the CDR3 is TGTGCCAGCAGCGAGACTAGCGGGGGGGCTGGAGATACGCAGTATTTT. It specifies CASSETSGGAGDTQYF.

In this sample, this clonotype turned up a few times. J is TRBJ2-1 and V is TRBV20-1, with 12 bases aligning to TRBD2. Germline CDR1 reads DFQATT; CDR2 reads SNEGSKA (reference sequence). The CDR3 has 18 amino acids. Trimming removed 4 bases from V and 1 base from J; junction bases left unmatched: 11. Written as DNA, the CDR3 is TGCAGTGCTAAGGTGCTAGCGGGGGGGAAGTGGTCCTACAATGAGCAGTTCTTC. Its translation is CSAKVLAGGKWSYNEQFF.

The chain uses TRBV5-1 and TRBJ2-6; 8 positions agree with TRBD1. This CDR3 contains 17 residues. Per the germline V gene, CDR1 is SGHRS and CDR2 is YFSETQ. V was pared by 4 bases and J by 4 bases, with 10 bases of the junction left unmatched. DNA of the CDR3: TGCGCCAGCAGCCGCAACGGACAGGGCGCGGGGGCCAACGTCCTGACTTTC. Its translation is CASSRNGQGAGANVLTF.

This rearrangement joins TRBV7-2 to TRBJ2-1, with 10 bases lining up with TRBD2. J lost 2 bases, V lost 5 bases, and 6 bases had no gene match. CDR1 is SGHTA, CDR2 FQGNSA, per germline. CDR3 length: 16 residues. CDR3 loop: CASSPTSGTTYNEQFF. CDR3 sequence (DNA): TGTGCCAGCAGCCCTACTAGCGGGACAACCTACAATGAGCAGTTCTTC.

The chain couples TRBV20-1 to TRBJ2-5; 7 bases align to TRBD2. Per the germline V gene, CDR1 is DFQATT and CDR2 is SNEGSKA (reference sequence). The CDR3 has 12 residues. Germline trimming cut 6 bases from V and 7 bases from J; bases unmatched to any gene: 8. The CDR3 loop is CSATPGGGTQYF. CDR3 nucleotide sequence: TGCAGTGCGACCCCGGGGGGAGGGACCCAGTACTTC.

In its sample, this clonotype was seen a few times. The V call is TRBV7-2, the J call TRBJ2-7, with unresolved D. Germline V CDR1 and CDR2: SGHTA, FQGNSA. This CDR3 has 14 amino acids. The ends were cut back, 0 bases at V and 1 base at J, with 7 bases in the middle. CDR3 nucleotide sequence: TGTGCCAGCAGCTTAGCGCCGCAGTCCTACGAGCAGTACTTC. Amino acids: CASSLAPQSYEQYF.

CDR3 in amino acids: CASSQGVRDQPQHF. The CDR3 bases are TGTGCCAGCAGCCAAGGAGTCAGGGATCAGCCCCAGCATTTT. The chain employs TRBV3-1 and TRBJ1-5, with a tentative D call TRBD1 (5 bases). Germline CDR1 and CDR2: LGHDT and YNNKEL (reference sequence). Deletions cut 1 base from V and 5 bases from J, with 9 bases between. The CDR3 loop spans 14 amino acids.

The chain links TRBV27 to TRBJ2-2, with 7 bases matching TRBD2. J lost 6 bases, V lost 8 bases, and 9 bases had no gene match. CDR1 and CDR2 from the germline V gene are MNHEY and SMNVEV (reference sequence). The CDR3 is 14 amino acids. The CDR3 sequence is CASGGGEKAGELFF. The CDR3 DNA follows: TGTGCCAGCGGTGGGGGGGAGAAGGCCGGGGAGCTGTTTTTT.

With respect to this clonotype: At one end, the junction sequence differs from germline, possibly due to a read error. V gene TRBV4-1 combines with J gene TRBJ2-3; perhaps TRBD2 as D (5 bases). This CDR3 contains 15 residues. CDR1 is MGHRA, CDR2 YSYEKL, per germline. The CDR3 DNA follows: TGCGCCAGCAACCAAGAGGGCGGGAGCACAGATACGCAGTATTTT. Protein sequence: CASNQEGGSTDTQYF.

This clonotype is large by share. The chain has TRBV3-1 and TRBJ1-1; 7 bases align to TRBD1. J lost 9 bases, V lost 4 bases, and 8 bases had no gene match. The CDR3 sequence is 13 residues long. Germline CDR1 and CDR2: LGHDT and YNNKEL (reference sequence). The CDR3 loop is CASSRRQGRKAFF. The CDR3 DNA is TGTGCCAGCAGCCGCCGACAGGGAAGGAAAGCTTTCTTT.

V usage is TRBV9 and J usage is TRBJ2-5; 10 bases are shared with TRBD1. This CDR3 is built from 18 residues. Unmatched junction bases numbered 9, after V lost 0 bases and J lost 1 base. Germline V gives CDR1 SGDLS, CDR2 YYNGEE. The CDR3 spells CASSVAGTGAYFQETQYF. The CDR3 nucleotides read TGTGCCAGCAGCGTAGCCGGGACAGGGGCCTACTTCCAAGAGACCCAGTACTTC.

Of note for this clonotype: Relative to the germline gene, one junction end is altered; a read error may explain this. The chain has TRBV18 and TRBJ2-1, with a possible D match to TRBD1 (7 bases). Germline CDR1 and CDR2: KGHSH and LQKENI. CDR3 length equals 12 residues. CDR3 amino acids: CASPPGGGEQFF. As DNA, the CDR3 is TGTGCCAGCCCACCAGGGGGAGGTGAGCAGTTCTTC. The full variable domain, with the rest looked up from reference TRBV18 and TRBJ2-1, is NAGVMQNPRHLVRRRGQEARLRCSPMKGHSHVYWYRQLPEEGLKFMVYLQKENIIDESGMPKERFSAEFPKEGPSILRIQQVVRGDSAAYFCASPPGGGEQFFGPGTRLTVL.

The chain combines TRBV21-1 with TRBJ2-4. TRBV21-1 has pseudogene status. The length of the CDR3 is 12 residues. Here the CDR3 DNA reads TGTGCCCCCGTCCGAGCCAAAAACATTCAGTACTTC. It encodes CAPVRAKNIQYF.

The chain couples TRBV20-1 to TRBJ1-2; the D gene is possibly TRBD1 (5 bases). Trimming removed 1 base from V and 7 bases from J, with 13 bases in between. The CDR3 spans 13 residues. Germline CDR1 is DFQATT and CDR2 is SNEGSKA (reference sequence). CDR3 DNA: TGCAGTGCTAGAGTAGGAGGGGTGGTTGGCTACACCTTC. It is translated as CSARVGGVVGYTF.

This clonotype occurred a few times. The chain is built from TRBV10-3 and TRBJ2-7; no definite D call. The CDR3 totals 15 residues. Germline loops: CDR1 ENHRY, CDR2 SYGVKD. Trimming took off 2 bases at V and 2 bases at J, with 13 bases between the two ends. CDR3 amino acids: CAISETTRTTYEQYF. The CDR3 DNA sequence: TGTGCCATCAGTGAGACCACACGAACGACCTACGAGCAGTACTTC.

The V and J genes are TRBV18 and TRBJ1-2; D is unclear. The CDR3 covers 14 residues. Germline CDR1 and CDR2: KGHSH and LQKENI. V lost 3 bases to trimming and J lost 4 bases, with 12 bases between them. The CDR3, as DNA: TGTGCCAGCTCACCGCGACCGACCAGCTATGGCTACACCTTC. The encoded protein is CASSPRPTSYGYTF.

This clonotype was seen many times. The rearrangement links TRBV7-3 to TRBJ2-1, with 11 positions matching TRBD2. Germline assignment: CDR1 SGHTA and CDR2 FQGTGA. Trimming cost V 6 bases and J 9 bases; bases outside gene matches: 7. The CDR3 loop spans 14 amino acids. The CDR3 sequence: CASRIAGGPGEQFF. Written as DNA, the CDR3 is TGTGCCAGCAGGATAGCGGGAGGGCCCGGTGAGCAGTTCTTC. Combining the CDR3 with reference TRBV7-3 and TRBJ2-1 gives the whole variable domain GAGVSQTPSNKVTEKGKYVELRCDPISGHTALYWYRQSLGQGPEFLIYFQGTGAADDSGLPNDRFFAVRPEGSVSTLKIQRTERGDSAVYLCASRIAGGPGEQFFGPGTRLTVL.

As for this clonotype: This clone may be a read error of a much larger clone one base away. The CDR3 here is CASSRESSGNEQFF. CDR3 nucleotides: TGCGCCAGCAGCCGAGAATCGTCGGGCAATGAGCAGTTCTTC. The genes are TRBV4-3 and TRBJ2-1, with unresolved D. The V gene's germline CDR1 is LGHNA and CDR2 YSLEER. The CDR3 is made up of 14 amino acids. V lost 4 bases and J lost 6, with 13 bases in between.